This T cell receptor (beta chain) was observed in a study of T-cell reconstitution after alpha-beta-depleted transplantation in children. This sample's TCRbeta library carried unique molecular identifier barcodes. TCRdb re-derived calls from the PCR reads in MiXCR, one entry per CDR3 protein. The table records about 580,000 distinct CDR3 sequences, over 25% of them present only once. V was cut by 4 bases and J by 1 base, with 2 bases left in between. This CDR3 comprises 13 residues. Germline V gene sequence: CDR1 MGHDK, CDR2 SYGVNS. General observations from the study: Some patients showed high day-60 TCRbeta diversity, which derived from surviving recipient T cells and thymic progenitors. The authors attributed T-cell counts and diversity one year after transplant mostly to newly produced T cells.

Worth noting for this clonotype: What it binds is not known.

The gene calls are TRBV25-1 and TRBJ1-6, with D uncertain. This receptor was obtained from a boy under two years old with Wiskott-Aldrich syndrome, due to receive a stem cell transplant. The starting material was PBMCs, obtained before TCRalphabeta/CD19-depleted stem cell transplant. CDR3 in DNA: TGTGCCAGCAGTGCGTCCTATAATTCACCCCTCCACTTT. Residues: CASSASYNSPLHF.